This TCR beta chain comes out of a study of shared clonotypes between healthy human individuals (dated by TCRdb to the early 2020s). Regarding the complete study: A few men and two women, aged 18 to 49 years, made up the cohort. Per donor, three plates each were used for CD4 naive and CD4 memory, two for CD8 naive, and one for CD8 memory. To estimate repertoire size and how much clonotypes are shared between individuals, the study performed deep sequencing of blood TCR repertoires from a handful of healthy adults. Each donor's leukapheresis produced roughly between roughly 0.85 and 10 billion PBMCs. To increase sequencing depth and limit assay-specific biases, TCR repertoire library preparation and sequencing were carried out by different laboratories using diverse techniques.

Healthy HIV-negative adults with no recently reported acute infections or vaccinations were included as donors. All donors were Caucasian adults living in Nashville, Tennessee, USA. Magnetic negative selection was used to enrich CD4+ T cells, after which naive cells were positively selected on CD45RA and the negative fraction became the memory subset. After blood collection by leukapheresis, PBMCs were isolated using Ficoll-Histopaque density gradient centrifugation and then cryopreserved in the vapor phase of liquid nitrogen. Analytical flow cytometry was used to check the purity and quantity of every magnetically sorted T cell population. Each sorted fraction had its genomic DNA isolated and then quantified by UV absorbance on a Nanodrop 2000c. V is reduced by 5 bases and J by 3 bases, leaving a spacing of 23 bases between them. From its cysteine to its phenylalanine, the CDR3 spans 17 amino acids. Just the 51-base CDR3 DNA is kept, in frame starting at base 1. Taken from the germline V gene, the CDR1 and CDR2 loops are MDHEN and SYDVKM.

This clone was seen more than once but under ten times. Its antigen has not been determined. The sample holds no much larger clone one base away, and base qualities are not on file. The paper's findings and limits, for the study overall: When four donors were compared, the shared fraction of clonotypes was about 5.4% for naive CD4, about 4% for naive CD8, 2% to 2.5% for memory CD4, and 0.4% for memory CD8. Because the study included a small number of donors, the genetic and exposure-history diversity represented was limited. Sampling was restricted to blood, and TCR repertoires in tissue are likely to differ from TCR repertoires in blood. Pairwise subsampling led to the expectation that sequencing depth would affect the degree of clonotype sharing among donors. Incomplete sequencing was indicated by rarefaction of sorted-subset datasets, despite the large sequencing depth. Higher generation probabilities were observed for clonotypes shared by all four sorted-subset donors than for non-shared clonotypes. Larger estimated clonotype richness was generally found for naive subsets than for memory subsets.

Using the deep immunoSEQ assay, multiplex PCR amplified TCR CDR3 regions from genomic DNA. Genomic DNA extracted from each cell subset was distributed evenly over all wells of several immunoSEQ 96-well plates, and each plate served as one replicate. For sorted subsets, approximately 210 ng genomic DNA, equal to tens of thousands of T cell genomes, was loaded into each replicate PCR. Purified libraries were quantified with a Qubit 3.0 fluorometer, sized on a Bioanalyzer 2100, and re-quantified with the KAPA Library Quantification kit. Every immunoSEQ 96-well plate was sequenced on a dedicated single-read 150-cycle Illumina NextSeq 550 flow cell. From the authors' description of their analysis: Because the immunoSEQ output included only junctional sequences and no quality scores, the filtering could not be the same as the filtering used for full-length reads. To assign V/J genes and CDR3, sequences were annotated against IMGT germline references using PyIR, a Python wrapper for IgBLAST v1.9. Reads were filtered out if the reads had weak V/J assignments (E-value above 1e-6), no CDR3, stop codons, out-of-frame junctions, or ambiguous translated residues. V3J clonotypes were defined as sequences sharing the same inferred V gene, J gene, and CDR3 amino acid sequence. Percentage overlap between repertoires was calculated by dividing the number of shared unique clonotypes by the size of the smaller repertoire. Richness of each repertoire was evaluated using RTK rarefaction, the Chao1 estimator, and Recon v2.1 estimates of unobserved clonotypes. For all TCRbeta clonotypes obtained by the gDNA method from a handful of donors, generation probabilities were computed with OLGA. TCRdb stores this immuneACCESS table with in-frame sequences only. Part of the clones is absent; in the studies checked, under half of the shortfall reflects unresolved V genes, and no reason is known for the rest. V, J and clone size derive from that table, while D and trimming were established from the DNA sequence. Recorded for this sample are 600,000 to 750,000 clones; approximately 75% of them occurred a single time. About 1.8% of the sample is held by the ten biggest clonotypes.

Input material: memory CD4+ T cells sorted from blood. The cell subset or site label corresponds to: CD45RA-negative fraction. The origin of this receptor is a woman aged 25 to 45 in good health. The chain couples TRBV28 to TRBJ2-7, with the D gene not clear enough to name. Here is the DNA: TGTGCCAGCAGTCTCCAATGGGCCCCCGCACCCAACTACGAGCAGTACTTC. The encoded protein is CASSLQWAPAPNYEQYF.